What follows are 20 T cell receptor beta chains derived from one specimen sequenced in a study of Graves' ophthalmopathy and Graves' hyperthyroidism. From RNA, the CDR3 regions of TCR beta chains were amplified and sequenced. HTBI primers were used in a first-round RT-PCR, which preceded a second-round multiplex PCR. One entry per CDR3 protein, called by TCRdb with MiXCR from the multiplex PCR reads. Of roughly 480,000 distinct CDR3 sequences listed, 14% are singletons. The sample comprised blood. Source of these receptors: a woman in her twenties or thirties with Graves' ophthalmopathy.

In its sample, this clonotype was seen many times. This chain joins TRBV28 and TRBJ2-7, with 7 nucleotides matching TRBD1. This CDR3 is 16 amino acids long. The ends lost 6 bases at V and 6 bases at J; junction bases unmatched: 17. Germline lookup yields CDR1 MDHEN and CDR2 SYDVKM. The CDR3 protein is CASSPPPGQPFSEQYF. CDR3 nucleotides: TGTGCCAGCAGCCCCCCCCCGGGACAGCCTTTTTCCGAGCAGTACTTC.

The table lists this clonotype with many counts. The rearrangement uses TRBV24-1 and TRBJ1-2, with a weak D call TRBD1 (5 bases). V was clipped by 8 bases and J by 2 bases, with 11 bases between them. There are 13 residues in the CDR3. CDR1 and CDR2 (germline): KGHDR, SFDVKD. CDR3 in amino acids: CATKSAGNYGYTF. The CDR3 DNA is TGTGCCACCAAATCTGCAGGGAACTATGGCTACACCTTC.

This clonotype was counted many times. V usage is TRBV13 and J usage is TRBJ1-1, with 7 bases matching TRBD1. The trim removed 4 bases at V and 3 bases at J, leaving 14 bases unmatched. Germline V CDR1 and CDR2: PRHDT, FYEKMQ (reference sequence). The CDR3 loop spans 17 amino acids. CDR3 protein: CASSSRGGDRVYTEAFF. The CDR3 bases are TGTGCCAGCAGCTCCAGGGGGGGCGACAGGGTCTACACTGAAGCTTTCTTT. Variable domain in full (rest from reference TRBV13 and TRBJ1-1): AAGVIQSPRHLIKEKRETATLKCYPIPRHDTVYWYQQGPGQDPQFLISFYEKMQSDKGSIPDRFSAQQFSDYHSELNMSSLELGDSALYFCASSSRGGDRVYTEAFFGQGTRLTVV.

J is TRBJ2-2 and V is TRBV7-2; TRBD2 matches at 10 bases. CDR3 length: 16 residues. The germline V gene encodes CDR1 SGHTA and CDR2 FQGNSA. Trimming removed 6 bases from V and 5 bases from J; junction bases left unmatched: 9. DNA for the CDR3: TGTGCCAGCAGACTAGCAGCACTAGCGGGAACCGGGGAGCTGTTTTTT. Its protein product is CASRLAALAGTGELFF.

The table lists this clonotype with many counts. CDR3 protein: CASSPPIQPQHF. The CDR3 coding sequence is TGTGCCAGCAGTCCCCCCATTCAGCCCCAGCATTTT. The V and J genes are TRBV28 and TRBJ1-5; no firm D call. CDR1 is MDHEN, CDR2 SYDVKM, per germline. This CDR3 contains 12 residues. V lost 5 bases and J lost 6, with 8 bases in between.

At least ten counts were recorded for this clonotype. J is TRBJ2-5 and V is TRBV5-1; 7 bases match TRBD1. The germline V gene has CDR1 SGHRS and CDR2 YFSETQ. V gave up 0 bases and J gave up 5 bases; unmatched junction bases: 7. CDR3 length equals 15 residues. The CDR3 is CASSLVAGGRETQYF. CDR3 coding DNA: TGCGCCAGCAGCTTGGTCGCAGGGGGTCGGGAGACCCAGTACTTC.

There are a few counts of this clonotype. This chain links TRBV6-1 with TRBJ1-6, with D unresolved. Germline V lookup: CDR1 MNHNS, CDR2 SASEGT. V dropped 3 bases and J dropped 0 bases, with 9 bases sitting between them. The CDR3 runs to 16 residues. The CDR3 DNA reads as TGTGCCAGCAGTGATTTGTCGAGCTCCTATAATTCACCCCTCCACTTT. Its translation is CASSDLSSSYNSPLHF.

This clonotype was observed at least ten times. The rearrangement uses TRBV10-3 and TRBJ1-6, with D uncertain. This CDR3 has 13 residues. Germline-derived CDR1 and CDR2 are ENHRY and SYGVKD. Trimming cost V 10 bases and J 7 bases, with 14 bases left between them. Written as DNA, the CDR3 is TGTGCCAGGCGGGATAGTATGAATTCACCCCTCCACTTT. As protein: CARRDSMNSPLHF.

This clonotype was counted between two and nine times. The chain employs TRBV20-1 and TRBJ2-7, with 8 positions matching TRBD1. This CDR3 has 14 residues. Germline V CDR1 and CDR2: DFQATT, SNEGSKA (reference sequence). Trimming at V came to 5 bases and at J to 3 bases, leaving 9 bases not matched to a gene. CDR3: CSAGDRPDYYEQYF. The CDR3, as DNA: TGCAGTGCTGGGGACAGGCCAGACTACTACGAGCAGTACTTC.

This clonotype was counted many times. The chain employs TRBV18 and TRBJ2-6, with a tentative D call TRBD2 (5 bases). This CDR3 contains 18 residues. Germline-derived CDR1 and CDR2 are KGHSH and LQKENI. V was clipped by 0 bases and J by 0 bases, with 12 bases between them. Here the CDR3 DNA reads TGTGCCAGCTCACCACCCGGACGGAGGATCTCTGGGGCCAACGTCCTGACTTTC. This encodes CASSPPGRRISGANVLTF.

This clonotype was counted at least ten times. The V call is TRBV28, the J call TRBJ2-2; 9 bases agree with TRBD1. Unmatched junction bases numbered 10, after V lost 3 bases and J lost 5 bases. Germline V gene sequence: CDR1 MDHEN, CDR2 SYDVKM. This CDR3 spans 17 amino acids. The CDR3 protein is CASSFLGGTGITGELFF. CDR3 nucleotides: TGTGCCAGCAGTTTCCTCGGGGGGACAGGGATTACCGGGGAGCTGTTTTTT.

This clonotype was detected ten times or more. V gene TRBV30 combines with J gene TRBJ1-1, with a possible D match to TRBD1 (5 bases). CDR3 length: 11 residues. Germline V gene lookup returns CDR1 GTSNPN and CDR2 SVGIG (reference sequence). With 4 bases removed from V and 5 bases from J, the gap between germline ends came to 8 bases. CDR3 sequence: CAWMGVTEAFF. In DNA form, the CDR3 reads TGTGCCTGGATGGGGGTAACTGAAGCTTTCTTT.

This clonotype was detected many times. CDR3: CASSERDRGTEAFF. The CDR3, as DNA: TGTGCCAGCAGTGAAAGGGACAGGGGCACTGAAGCTTTCTTT. The J gene is TRBJ1-1, the V gene TRBV6-1, with 10 bases identical to TRBD1. Trimming at V came to 2 bases and at J to 4 bases, leaving 1 base not matched to a gene. The germline gives CDR1 MNHNS, CDR2 SASEGT. CDR3 size: 14 residues.

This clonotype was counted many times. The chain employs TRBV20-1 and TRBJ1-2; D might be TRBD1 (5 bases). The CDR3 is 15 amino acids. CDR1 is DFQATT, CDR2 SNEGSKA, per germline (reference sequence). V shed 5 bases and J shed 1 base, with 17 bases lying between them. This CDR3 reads CSARTARASNYGYTF. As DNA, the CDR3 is TGCAGTGCTCGAACTGCCAGGGCCAGTAACTATGGCTACACCTTC.

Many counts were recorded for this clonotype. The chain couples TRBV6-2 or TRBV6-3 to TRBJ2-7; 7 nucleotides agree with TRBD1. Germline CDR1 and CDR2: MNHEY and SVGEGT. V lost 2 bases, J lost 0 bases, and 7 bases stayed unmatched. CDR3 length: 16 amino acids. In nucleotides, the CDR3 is TGTGCCAGCAGTTACACAGGACAGGATTTCTCCTACGAGCAGTACTTC. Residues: CASSYTGQDFSYEQYF.

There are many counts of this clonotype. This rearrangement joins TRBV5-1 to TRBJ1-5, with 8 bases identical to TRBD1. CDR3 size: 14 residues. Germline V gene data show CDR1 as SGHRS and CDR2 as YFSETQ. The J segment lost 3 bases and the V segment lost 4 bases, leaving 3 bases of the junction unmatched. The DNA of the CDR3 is TGCGCCAGCAGCACGGGACAGGACAATCAGCCCCAGCATTTT. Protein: CASSTGQDNQPQHF.

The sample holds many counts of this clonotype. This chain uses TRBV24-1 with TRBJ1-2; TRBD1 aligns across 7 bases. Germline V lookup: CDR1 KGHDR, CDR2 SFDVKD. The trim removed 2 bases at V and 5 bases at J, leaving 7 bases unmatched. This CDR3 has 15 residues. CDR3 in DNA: TGTGCCACCAGTGATTCCGGGACAGAGCGATATGGCTACACCTTC. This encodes CATSDSGTERYGYTF.

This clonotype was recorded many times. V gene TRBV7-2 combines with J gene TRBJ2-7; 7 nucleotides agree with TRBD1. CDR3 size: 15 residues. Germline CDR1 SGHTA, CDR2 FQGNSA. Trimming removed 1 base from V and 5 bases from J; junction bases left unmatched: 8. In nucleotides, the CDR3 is TGTGCCAGCAGCTTAGTCTTTGGGGGACAGAACGAGCAGTACTTC. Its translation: CASSLVFGGQNEQYF.

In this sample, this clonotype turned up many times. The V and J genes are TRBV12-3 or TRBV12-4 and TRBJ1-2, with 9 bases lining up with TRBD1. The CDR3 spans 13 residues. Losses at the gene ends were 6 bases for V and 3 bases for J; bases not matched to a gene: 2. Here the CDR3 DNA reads TGTGCCAGCAGACGACAGGGGGACTATGGCTACACCTTC. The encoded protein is CASRRQGDYGYTF.

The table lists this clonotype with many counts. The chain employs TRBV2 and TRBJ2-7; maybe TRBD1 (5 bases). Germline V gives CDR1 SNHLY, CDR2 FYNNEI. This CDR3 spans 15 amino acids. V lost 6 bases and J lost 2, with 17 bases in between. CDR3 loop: CASSPRQLGAYEQYF. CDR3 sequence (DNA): TGTGCCAGCAGCCCGAGACAGTTGGGTGCCTACGAGCAGTACTTC.